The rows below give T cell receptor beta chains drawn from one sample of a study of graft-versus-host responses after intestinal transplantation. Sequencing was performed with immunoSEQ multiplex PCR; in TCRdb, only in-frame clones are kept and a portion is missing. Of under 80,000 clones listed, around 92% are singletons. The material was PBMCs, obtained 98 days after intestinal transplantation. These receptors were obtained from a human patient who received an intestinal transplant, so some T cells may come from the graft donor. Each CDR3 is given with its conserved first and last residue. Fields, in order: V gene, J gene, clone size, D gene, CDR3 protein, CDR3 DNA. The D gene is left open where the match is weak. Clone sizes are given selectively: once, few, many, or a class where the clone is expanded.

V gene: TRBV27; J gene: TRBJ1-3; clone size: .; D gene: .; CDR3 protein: CASRALSGNTIYF; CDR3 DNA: TGTGCCAGCAGGGCCCTCTCTGGAAACACCATATATTTT
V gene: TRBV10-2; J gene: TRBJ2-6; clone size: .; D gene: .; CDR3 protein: CASRPGPSGANVLTF; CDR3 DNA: TGCGCCAGCAGGCCAGGGCCCTCTGGGGCCAACGTCCTGACTTTC
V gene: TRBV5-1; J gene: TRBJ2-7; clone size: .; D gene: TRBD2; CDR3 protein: CASSLSTSGTYEQYF; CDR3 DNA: TGCGCCAGCAGCTTAAGCACTAGCGGCACCTACGAGCAGTACTTC
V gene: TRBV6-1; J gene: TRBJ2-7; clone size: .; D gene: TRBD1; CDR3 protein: CASSWDRGSYEQYF; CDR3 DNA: TGTGCCAGCAGTTGGGACAGGGGTTCCTACGAGCAGTACTTC
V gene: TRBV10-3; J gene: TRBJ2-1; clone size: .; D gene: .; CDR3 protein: CAISQGTSYNEQFF; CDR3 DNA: TGTGCCATCTCACAGGGCACTTCCTACAATGAGCAGTTCTTC
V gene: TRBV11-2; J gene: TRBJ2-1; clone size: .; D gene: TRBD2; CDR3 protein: CASSLVLAGKYEQFF; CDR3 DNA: TGTGCCAGCAGCTTAGTTCTAGCGGGAAAGTATGAGCAGTTCTTC
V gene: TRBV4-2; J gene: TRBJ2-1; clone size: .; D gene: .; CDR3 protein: CASSQENYNEQFF; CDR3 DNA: TGTGCCAGCAGCCAGGAGAATTACAATGAGCAGTTCTTC
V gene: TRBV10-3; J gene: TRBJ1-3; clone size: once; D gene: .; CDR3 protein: CAISVGVFSGNTIYF; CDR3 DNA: TGTGCCATCAGTGTGGGGGTTTTCTCTGGAAACACCATATATTTT
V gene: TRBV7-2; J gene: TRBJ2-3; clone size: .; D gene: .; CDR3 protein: CASSLGWGTDTQYF; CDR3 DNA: TGTGCCAGCAGCTTAGGTTGGGGAACAGATACGCAGTATTTT
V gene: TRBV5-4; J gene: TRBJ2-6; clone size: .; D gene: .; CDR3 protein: CASSLIQAGANVLTF; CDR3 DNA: TGTGCCAGCAGCTTGATTCAGGCTGGGGCCAACGTCCTGACTTTC
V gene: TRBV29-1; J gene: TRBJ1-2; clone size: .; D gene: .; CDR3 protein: CSVVRRGNYGYTF; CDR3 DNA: TGCAGCGTTGTTCGGAGGGGGAACTATGGCTACACCTTC
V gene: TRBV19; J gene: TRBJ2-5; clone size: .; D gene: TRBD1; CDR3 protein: CASSGTGGRQETQYF; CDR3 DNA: TGTGCCAGCTCCGGGACAGGGGGGCGACAAGAGACCCAGTACTTC
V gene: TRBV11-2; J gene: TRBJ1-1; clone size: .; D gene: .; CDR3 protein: CASSLGRGRWTEAFF; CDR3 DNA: TGTGCCAGCAGCTTAGGTAGGGGAAGGTGGACTGAAGCTTTCTTT
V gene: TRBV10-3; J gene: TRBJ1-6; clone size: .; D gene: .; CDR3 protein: CAISELGDSPLHF; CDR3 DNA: TGTGCCATCAGTGAGCTAGGCGATTCACCCCTCCACTTT
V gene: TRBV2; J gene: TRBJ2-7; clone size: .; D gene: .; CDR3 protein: CASSIGQGPYEQYF; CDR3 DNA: TGTGCCAGCAGCATTGGGCAGGGGCCCTACGAGCAGTACTTC
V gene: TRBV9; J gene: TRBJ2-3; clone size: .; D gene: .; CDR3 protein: CASSVSGDTDTQYF; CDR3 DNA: TGTGCCAGCAGCGTATCCGGGGACACAGATACGCAGTATTTT
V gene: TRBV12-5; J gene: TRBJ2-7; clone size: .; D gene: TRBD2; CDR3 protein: CASGLTSGGYEQYF; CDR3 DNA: TGTGCTAGTGGTTTGACTAGCGGGGGTTACGAGCAGTACTTC
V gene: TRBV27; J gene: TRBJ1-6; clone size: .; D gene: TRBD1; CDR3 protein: CASSPPTGLNSPLHF; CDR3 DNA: TGTGCCAGCAGTCCTCCGACAGGGCTTAATTCACCCCTCCACTTT
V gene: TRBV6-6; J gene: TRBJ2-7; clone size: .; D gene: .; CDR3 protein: CASKAGQRSYEQYF; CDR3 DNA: TGTGCCAGCAAAGCAGGGCAGCGCTCCTACGAGCAGTACTTC
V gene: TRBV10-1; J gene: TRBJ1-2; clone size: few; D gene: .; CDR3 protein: CASSVGTLRIDYGYTF; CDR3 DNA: TGCGCCAGCAGTGTCGGGACCCTGCGTATTGACTATGGCTACACCTTC
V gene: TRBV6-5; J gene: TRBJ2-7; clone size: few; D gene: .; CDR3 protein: CASSPLGHYEQYF; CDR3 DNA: TGTGCCAGCAGTCCACTAGGACACTACGAGCAGTACTTC
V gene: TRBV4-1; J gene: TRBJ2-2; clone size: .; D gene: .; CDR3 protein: CASSPISGELFF; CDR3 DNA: TGCGCCAGCTCCCCCATTTCCGGGGAGCTGTTTTTT
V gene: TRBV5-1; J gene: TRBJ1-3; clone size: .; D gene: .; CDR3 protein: CASSLNGAGNTIYF; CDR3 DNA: TGCGCCAGCAGCTTGAATGGGGCTGGAAACACCATATATTTT
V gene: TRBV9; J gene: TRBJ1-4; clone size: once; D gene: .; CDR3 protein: CASSPITGAREKLFF; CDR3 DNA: TGTGCCAGCAGCCCCATTACGGGCGCGCGTGAAAAACTGTTTTTT